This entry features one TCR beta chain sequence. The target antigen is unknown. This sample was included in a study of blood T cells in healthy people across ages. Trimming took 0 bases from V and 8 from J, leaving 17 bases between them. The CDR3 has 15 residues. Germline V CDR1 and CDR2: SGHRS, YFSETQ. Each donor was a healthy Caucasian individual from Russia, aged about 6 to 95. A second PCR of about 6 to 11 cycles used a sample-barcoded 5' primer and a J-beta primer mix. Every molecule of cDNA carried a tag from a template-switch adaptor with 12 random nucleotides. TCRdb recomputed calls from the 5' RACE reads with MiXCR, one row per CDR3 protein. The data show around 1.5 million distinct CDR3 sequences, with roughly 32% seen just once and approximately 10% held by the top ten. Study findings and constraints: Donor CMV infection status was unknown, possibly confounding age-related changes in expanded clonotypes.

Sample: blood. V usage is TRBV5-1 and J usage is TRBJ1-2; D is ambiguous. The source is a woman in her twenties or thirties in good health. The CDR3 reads CASSLASLGQRGYTF. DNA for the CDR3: TGCGCCAGCAGCTTGGCTTCCCTCGGGCAGAGGGGCTACACCTTC.